Below are 20 T cell receptor beta chains sequenced from a single sample in a study of T cells in women clearing cervical HPV infection. Clones were read by immunoSEQ multiplex PCR, and TCRdb kept only the in-frame ones, dropping some. The clone table shows 45,000 to 55,000 clones, with the ten largest holding approximately 0.9%. Source material: blood buffy coat. These receptors originate from a woman between 18 and 75 years old with a cervical HPV16 infection that either progressed to CIN3+ or cleared (not recorded which).

For this clone: Read sequence stops 3 residues before the CDR3 end, and the germline J gene provides the missing end. This chain connects TRBV7-2 to TRBJ1-2; TRBD1 matches at 10 bases. Germline V gene lookup returns CDR1 SGHTA and CDR2 FQGNSA. The CDR3 covers 13 residues. The CDR3 bases that were read are TGTGCCAGCAGCCTGGAGGGGACAGGGGAC. Encoded protein: CASSLEGTGD. The whole CDR3 protein reads CASSLEGTGDYTF.

About this clone: The CDR3 extends 3 residues past the end of the read, so its final part is completed from the germline J gene. V gene TRBV6-1 combines with J gene TRBJ1-1; 9 positions match TRBD1. CDR3 size: 14 residues. Unmatched junction bases numbered 2, after V lost 4 bases and J lost 2 bases. Germline assignment: CDR1 MNHNS and CDR2 SASEGT. The chain's CDR3 is CASSGQGENTEAFF. The part of the CDR3 DNA that was read is TGTGCCAGCAGTGGACAGGGGGAAAACACTGAA.

For this clone: The sequenced fragment ends 3 residues before the CDR3 boundary, so the rest is inferred from the germline J gene. This rearrangement joins TRBV20-1 to TRBJ1-4, with a weak D call TRBD1 (5 bases). The CDR3 sequence is 15 residues long. The V and J ends lost 0 bases and 4 bases respectively, with 12 bases between them. CDR1 and CDR2 from the germline V gene are DFQATT and SNEGSKA (reference sequence). The DNA read from the CDR3 is TGCAGTGCTAGAGATCCCAGGGACTATAATGAAAAA. This codes for CSARDPRDYNEK. The CDR3 reads in full as CSARDPRDYNEKLFF.

Details on this clone: The missing CDR3 end, 3 residues past where the read stops, is filled in from the germline J gene. This chain uses TRBV2 with TRBJ1-6; 8 bases agree with TRBD1. After removal of 4 bases from V and 12 bases from J, the junction contained 11 bases not matched to a gene. This CDR3 contains 15 residues. Germline CDR1 and CDR2: SNHLY and FYNNEI. CDR3 protein: CASSASGTGALPLHF. The DNA read from the CDR3 is TGTGCCAGCAGTGCATCCGGGACAGGAGCTTTACCC.

Of note for this clone: The sequenced fragment ends 3 residues before the CDR3 boundary, so the rest is inferred from the germline J gene. V usage is TRBV28 and J usage is TRBJ1-6; TRBD1 agrees at 9 bases. Germline CDR1 reads MDHEN; CDR2 reads SYDVKM. Trimming took 4 bases from V and 7 from J; bases not matched to a gene: 8. The CDR3 sequence is 16 residues long. The CDR3 spells CASSSPGTGSNSPLHF. The CDR3 bases that were read are TGTGCCAGCAGTTCCCCGGGGACAGGGTCAAATTCACCC. Full variable domain (rest looked up from reference TRBV28 and TRBJ1-6): DVKVTQSSRYLVKRTGEKVFLECVQDMDHENMFWYRQDPGLGLRLIYFSYDVKMKEKGDIPEGYSVSREKKERFSLILESASTNQTSMYLCASSSPGTGSNSPLHFGNGTRLTVT.

Turning to this clone: From the germline J gene comes the end of the CDR3, since the read stops 3 residues before it. J is TRBJ2-7 and V is TRBV6-1; 9 positions match TRBD1. Germline assignment: CDR1 MNHNS and CDR2 SASEGT. With V trimmed by 8 bases and J by 3 bases, 8 bases remained unmatched. CDR3 length equals 14 residues. CDR3 region: CASGEGQGLYEQYF. CDR3 DNA, as far as it was read: TGTGCCAGCGGGGAAGGACAGGGGCTCTACGAG.

Points on this clone: From the germline J gene comes the end of the CDR3, since the read stops 3 residues before it. The chain joins TRBV15 to TRBJ2-7, with unresolved D. This CDR3 region has 13 residues. CDR1 is LNHNV, CDR2 YYDKDF, per germline (reference sequence). Trimming shortened V by 0 bases and J by 6 bases, and 9 bases separated the two germline ends. The CDR3 here is CATSRDFRAEQYF. Partial CDR3 DNA: TGTGCCACCAGCAGAGACTTTAGAGCCGAG.

Comments on this clone: Coverage ceases 3 residues before the CDR3 finishes, and the germline J gene fills in the end. This sequence joins TRBV6-1 and TRBJ1-4; weak D call: TRBD1 (6 bases). This CDR3 is built from 16 residues. Per germline, CDR1 MNHNS and CDR2 SASEGT. The CDR3 protein is CASSEARGTHNSPLFF. The covered CDR3 bases are TGTGCCAGCAGTGAAGCGAGAGGGACACATAATTCACCA.

A remark on this clone: The CDR3 extends 3 residues past the end of the read, so its final part is completed from the germline J gene. The chain joins TRBV7-9 to TRBJ2-5; D call uncertain. V was pared by 4 bases and J by 4 bases, with 4 bases between. The CDR3 is made up of 11 amino acids. Germline values: CDR1 SEHNR, CDR2 FQNEAQ (reference sequence). CDR3 DNA (partial): TGTGCCAGCAGCTCGCGAGAGACC. Protein: CASSSRET. The CDR3 in full is CASSSRETQYF.

Comment on this clone: The CDR3 end lies 3 residues beyond the end of the read and is filled in from the germline J gene. The V gene is TRBV2, the J gene TRBJ2-1; 9 bases map to TRBD1. The junction had 4 bases not matched to a gene; V was cut back by 6 bases and J by 7 bases. Looked up from germline, CDR1 is SNHLY and CDR2 is FYNNEI. This CDR3 spans 13 amino acids. CDR3 region: CASRQGAGNEQFF. The CDR3 DNA, read in part, is TGTGCCAGCAGACAGGGGGCGGGTAATGAG.

Remarks on this clone: The read stops 3 residues short of the end of the CDR3; the missing end is completed from the germline J gene. The rearrangement joins TRBV11-2 to TRBJ1-4; possible D gene TRBD1, 6 bases. The germline V and J ends were trimmed by 3 bases and 0 bases, with 8 bases remaining between them. This CDR3 region has 15 residues. Germline V gene data show CDR1 as SGHAT and CDR2 as FQNNGV. The sequenced CDR3 bases are TGTGCCAGCAGCTTGGGACACTCAACTAATGAAAAA. It encodes CASSLGHSTNEK. The complete CDR3 sequence is CASSLGHSTNEKLFF.

On this clone itself: The CDR3 goes on 3 residues after the read ends, and that part is filled in from the germline J gene. V and J are TRBV27 and TRBJ2-1; D possibly corresponds to TRBD1 (7 bases). The CDR3 has 14 residues. The V and J ends lost 7 bases and 7 bases respectively, with 17 bases between them. Germline V lookup: CDR1 MNHEY, CDR2 SMNVEV (reference sequence). The CDR3 sequence: CASMYTGAGNEQFF. The part of the CDR3 DNA that was read is TGTGCCAGCATGTACACAGGGGCGGGGAATGAG.

On this clone: The read comes to an end 3 residues before the CDR3 does, leaving the germline J gene to fill in the end. V usage is TRBV19 and J usage is TRBJ2-2; D is perhaps TRBD1 (5 bases). Germline CDR1 is LNHDA and CDR2 is SQIVND (reference sequence). This CDR3 spans 15 amino acids. CDR3 sequence reads: CASSIGGLTFEKLFF. The CDR3 bases that were read are TGTGCCAGTAGTATAGGGGGCCTGACCTTCGAAAAG. The whole variable domain, filled in from reference TRBV19 and TRBJ2-2, reads DGGITQSPKYLFRKEGQNVTLSCEQNLNHDAMYWYRQDPGQGLRLIYYSQIVNDFQKGDIAEGYSVSREKKESFPLTVTSAQKNPTAFYLCASSIGGLTFEKLFFGEGSRLTVL.

On this clone itself: The read stops 3 residues short of the end of the CDR3; the missing end is completed from the germline J gene. This chain links TRBV19 with TRBJ1-4; 7 bases line up with TRBD1. This CDR3 contains 13 residues. V was pared by 11 bases and J by 7 bases, with 10 bases of the junction left unmatched. Germline-derived CDR1 and CDR2 are LNHDA and SQIVND (reference sequence). The CDR3 spells CAATGQSREKLFF. The DNA read from the CDR3 is TGTGCCGCCACGGGACAGTCGCGTGAAAAA.

To note about this clone: The observed sequence ends 3 residues before the CDR3 terminus, with the missing tail filled in from the germline J gene. The V gene is TRBV4-1, the J gene TRBJ2-4; D possibly corresponds to TRBD1 (6 bases). Trimming left V 2 bases short and J 8 bases short, with 13 bases between. Germline-derived CDR1 and CDR2 are MGHRA and YSYEKL. The CDR3 covers 14 residues. The chain's CDR3 is CASSQQGLSDIQYF. Partial CDR3 DNA: TGCGCCAGCAGCCAACAGGGGTTGAGTGACATT.

To note about this clone: The CDR3 end is not reached by the read, which stops 3 residues before it; the germline J gene fills it in. The chain recombines TRBV20-1 with TRBJ1-6; the D gene is possibly TRBD1 (5 bases). This CDR3 region has 18 residues. The V gene's germline CDR1 is DFQATT and CDR2 SNEGSKA (reference sequence). V lost 0 bases, J lost 0 bases, and 15 bases lay in between. The DNA read from the CDR3 is TGCAGTGCTAGAGACGAGGCGGCAGGGCGCTCCTATAATTCACCC. It translates to CSARDEAAGRSYNSP. The entire CDR3 protein is CSARDEAAGRSYNSPLHF.

Concerning this clone: The DNA ends 3 residues before the CDR3 does, and the rest of the CDR3 is filled in from the germline J gene. The chain employs TRBV30 and TRBJ2-6, with D maybe TRBD1 (6 bases). V lost 2 bases and J lost 0, with 14 bases in between. This CDR3 is built from 17 residues. Germline CDR1 and CDR2: GTSNPN and SVGIG (reference sequence). The CDR3 here is CAWSWGTPYSGANVLTF. The sequenced CDR3 bases are TGTGCCTGGAGTTGGGGGACACCCTACTCTGGGGCCAACGTC.

Comments on this clone: The CDR3 end lies 3 residues beyond the end of the read and is filled in from the germline J gene. The chain couples TRBV7-9 to TRBJ2-3; D is unresolved. CDR3 length: 13 amino acids. V lost 3 bases and J lost 6, with 10 bases in between. Germline CDR1 and CDR2: SEHNR and FQNEAQ (reference sequence). The CDR3 bases that were read are TGTGCCAGCAGCTTCTGGTCTACCGATACG. Residues: CASSFWSTDT. The CDR3 in full is CASSFWSTDTQYF. The full variable domain, with the rest looked up from reference TRBV7-9 and TRBJ2-3, is DTGVSQNPRHKITKRGQNVTFRCDPISEHNRLYWYRQTLGQGPEFLTYFQNEAQLEKSRLLSDRFSAERPKGSFSTLEIQRTEQGDSAMYLCASSFWSTDTQYFGPGTRLTVL.

Turning to this clone: The sequence runs out 3 residues before the end of the CDR3; the remainder is reconstructed from the germline J gene. This chain links TRBV4-2 with TRBJ2-2; D perhaps matches TRBD1 (5 bases). Germline V gives CDR1 LGHNA, CDR2 YNFKEQ. This CDR3 has 20 amino acids. The CDR3 protein is CASSPRSRVDFSSGANVLFF. Incomplete CDR3 DNA: TGTGCCAGCAGCCCCCGGTCACGGGTGGATTTCAGCTCTGGGGCCAACGTG.

On this clone itself: The CDR3 is cut off 3 residues early in the read; its end comes from the germline J gene. V gene TRBV20-1 combines with J gene TRBJ2-2; maybe TRBD1 (6 bases). Trimming took off 6 bases at V and 6 bases at J, with 17 bases between the two ends. The CDR3 extends over 14 amino acids. Germline V gene sequence: CDR1 DFQATT, CDR2 SNEGSKA (reference sequence). The CDR3: CSADQQGYAGELFF. Incomplete CDR3 DNA: TGCAGTGCGGACCAACAGGGATATGCCGGGGAG.